Sequencing of this T cell receptor (beta chain) was carried out in a study of tumor and adjacent non-tumor tissue in lung cancer. CDR1 SGHVS and CDR2 FQNEAQ come from the germline V gene. This CDR3 contains 15 residues. Three rounds of nested PCR, following a modified ARM-PCR protocol, produced the TCRbeta library. MiXCR, run by TCRdb on the multiplex PCR reads, gives a single entry per CDR3 protein. The table shows 120,000 or so distinct CDR3 sequences, with around 82% occurring only once. Regarding this clonotype: A read error is likely, as this CDR3 ends without the conserved phenylalanine or tryptophan.

No cell sorting was done before RNA was extracted from the tissue. This chain connects TRBV7-8 to TRBJ2-3; D is unresolved. This clonotype was obtained from an older man with non-small cell lung cancer. What was sequenced was lung tumor tissue. CDR3 sequence reads: CTSSPLDIFTDTQYY. Written as DNA, the CDR3 is TGTACCAGCAGCCCCTTAGATATTTTCACAGATACGCAGTATTAT.